This T cell receptor beta chain was captured in a study of blood T cell repertoires in COVID-19. Study in general: From the United States, Italy and Spain came samples of acute and convalescent COVID-19.

Authors' data handling: The assay estimated nucleated cells by amplifying reference gene primers. Sequencing used immunoSEQ multiplex PCR; TCRdb keeps in-frame clones, though not all of them. That table gives V, J and clone size, and the DNA gave D and trimming. The data hold roughly 120,000 clones, with 65% to 80% observed a single time. Trimming shortened V by 8 bases and J by 0 bases, and 10 bases separated the two germline ends. The CDR3 is 13 amino acids. Germline V gene lookup returns CDR1 LNHNV and CDR2 YYDKDF (reference sequence). The chain links TRBV15 to TRBJ1-1; unclear D gene. What was sequenced was peripheral blood. The sequence was obtained from a human donor with acute or convalescent COVID-19. The donor label of this sample is uncertain. CDR3 in amino acids: CATENGMNTEAFF. As DNA, the CDR3 is TGTGCCACCGAGAATGGTATGAACACTGAAGCTTTCTTT. Supplemented by reference TRBV15 and TRBJ1-1, the full variable domain reads DAMVIQNPRYQVTQFGKPVTLSCSQTLNHNVMYWYQQKSSQAPKLLFHYYDKDFNNEADTPDNFQSRRPNTSFCFLDIRSPGLGDTAMYLCATENGMNTEAFFGQGTRLTVV.